This entry lists 21 T cell receptor beta chains sequenced from one sample in a study of control samples from healthy donors and cancer patients. Generated by immunoSEQ multiplex PCR, the TCRdb table keeps only in-frame clones and is missing some. The table lists about 160,000 clones, roughly 94% of them singletons. The sample was blood. These receptors were collected from a woman aged 40-49 years in good health.

This chain links TRBV11-2 with TRBJ2-1, with TRBD2 matching over 7 bases. Trimming at V came to 0 bases and at J to 3 bases, leaving 8 bases not matched to a gene. CDR1 and CDR2 (germline): SGHAT, FQNNGV. The length of the CDR3 is 17 residues. CDR3: CASSLERASGLYNEQFF. CDR3 in DNA: TGTGCCAGCAGCTTAGAACGGGCTAGCGGCCTCTACAATGAGCAGTTCTTC.

The chain has TRBV6-5 and TRBJ1-1; unclear D gene. The V end was cut by 2 bases, the J end by 1 base, with 14 bases between. Germline CDR1 MNHEY, CDR2 SVGAGI. CDR3 length equals 16 residues. CDR3 in amino acids: CASSYGRVQANTEAFF. For the CDR3, the DNA is TGTGCCAGCAGTTACGGGAGGGTGCAGGCGAACACTGAAGCTTTCTTT.

The rearrangement links TRBV15 to TRBJ2-3; D unclear. The CDR3 is made up of 14 amino acids. V was shortened by 0 bases and J by 2 bases, with 6 bases between the two germline ends. In germline, CDR1 is LNHNV, CDR2 YYDKDF (reference sequence). The DNA for the CDR3 is TGTGCCACCAGCAGAGACTTCCTCACAGATACGCAGTATTTT. Encoded protein: CATSRDFLTDTQYF. Filled out from reference TRBV15 and TRBJ2-3, the complete variable domain reads DAMVIQNPRYQVTQFGKPVTLSCSQTLNHNVMYWYQQKSSQAPKLLFHYYDKDFNNEADTPDNFQSRRPNTSFCFLDIRSPGLGDTAMYLCATSRDFLTDTQYFGPGTRLTVL.

This rearrangement joins TRBV4-3 to TRBJ1-4, with a weak D call TRBD1 (5 bases). Germline CDR1 and CDR2: LGHNA and YSLEER. The CDR3 sequence is 14 residues long. Between the trimmed V and J ends, which lost 1 base and 5 bases, there was a span of 8 bases. CDR3 nucleotide sequence: TGCGCCAGCAGCCAAGGATGGGGGAATGAAAAACTGTTTTTT. This codes for CASSQGWGNEKLFF.

The chain carries TRBV27 and TRBJ1-2, with D unresolved. V lost 0 bases and J lost 1, with 12 bases in between. CDR1 is MNHEY and CDR2 is SMNVEV in the germline V gene (reference sequence). This CDR3 is 16 amino acids long. CDR3 coding DNA: TGTGCCAGCAGTTTATCGATGCCAGGCGATAACTATGGCTACACCTTC. Its translation is CASSLSMPGDNYGYTF.

The genes are TRBV21-1 and TRBJ1-1. TRBV21-1 is listed as a pseudogene. This CDR3 region has 15 residues. The CDR3 region is CASSILYLGSTEAFF. CDR3 nucleotides: TGTGCCAGCAGCATCCTATACCTGGGGTCCACTGAAGCTTTCTTT.

This chain uses TRBV5-5 with TRBJ1-1; D might be TRBD1 (6 bases). From germline, CDR1 is SGHKS and CDR2 YYEKEE (reference sequence). CDR3 length: 17 residues. V gave up 0 bases and J gave up 1 base, with 16 bases separating them. CDR3 coding DNA: TGTGCCAGCAGCTTGGCCAGGATGGGGGCCGGGAACACTGAAGCTTTCTTT. Its translation: CASSLARMGAGNTEAFF.

The chain couples TRBV12-5 to TRBJ1-2; D is ambiguous. V dropped 1 base and J dropped 0 bases, with 6 bases sitting between them. The CDR3 length is 14 residues. Germline V CDR1 and CDR2: LGHNT, FRNRAP. The DNA of the CDR3 is TGTGCTAGTGGTTTGGGACTTTCTAACTATGGCTACACCTTC. This gives the protein CASGLGLSNYGYTF.

The chain combines TRBV7-2 with TRBJ1-2; 10 bases align to TRBD1. The CDR3 extends over 16 amino acids. The V segment lost 5 bases and the J segment 3 bases; nucleotides outside the gene matches: 9. Germline CDR1 is SGHTA and CDR2 is FQGNSA. Here the CDR3 DNA reads TGTGCCAGCAGCCTGATTCGGGGACAGGGGTACTATGGCTACACCTTC. Its translation: CASSLIRGQGYYGYTF.

V is TRBV27 and J is TRBJ1-2; unclear D gene. V lost 4 bases, J lost 7 bases, and 7 bases lay in between. The CDR3 is made up of 11 amino acids. Germline CDR1 and CDR2: MNHEY and SMNVEV (reference sequence). The CDR3 DNA follows: TGTGCCAGCAGTTCCGGCCTTGGCTACACCTTC. Amino acids: CASSSGLGYTF.

The rearrangement links TRBV19 to TRBJ1-1; 9 bases map to TRBD1. This CDR3 contains 15 residues. Germline CDR1 is LNHDA and CDR2 is SQIVND (reference sequence). The trim removed 5 bases at V and 4 bases at J, leaving 8 bases unmatched. CDR3 sequence: CASSHGTGWGTEAFF. The CDR3 region has the DNA TGTGCCAGTAGTCACGGGACAGGGTGGGGCACTGAAGCTTTCTTT. The variable domain in full, completed from reference TRBV19 and TRBJ1-1, reads DGGITQSPKYLFRKEGQNVTLSCEQNLNHDAMYWYRQDPGQGLRLIYYSQIVNDFQKGDIAEGYSVSREKKESFPLTVTSAQKNPTAFYLCASSHGTGWGTEAFFGQGTRLTVV.

This clone was observed a single time. The gene calls are TRBV6-5 and TRBJ2-7; 7 bases line up with TRBD1. The germline gives CDR1 MNHEY, CDR2 SVGAGI. Germline trimming cut 3 bases from V and 2 bases from J; bases unmatched to any gene: 7. This CDR3 contains 15 residues. The CDR3 sequence: CASSYVRTGTYEQYF. The CDR3 DNA follows: TGTGCCAGCAGTTATGTAAGGACAGGCACCTACGAGCAGTACTTC.

The chain couples TRBV4-1 to TRBJ1-2, with 8 bases aligning to TRBD1. This CDR3 region has 20 residues. Germline CDR1 and CDR2: MGHRA and YSYEKL. V trimming: 0 bases; J trimming: 0 bases; junction bases outside the gene matches: 15. CDR3 protein: CASSQDSYRQGTRANYGYTF. The CDR3, as DNA: TGCGCCAGCAGCCAAGATAGTTACAGACAGGGGACAAGGGCTAACTATGGCTACACCTTC.

This clone is a singleton in its sample. This chain joins TRBV7-2 and TRBJ1-3; 8 positions agree with TRBD1. Germline assignment: CDR1 SGHTA and CDR2 FQGNSA. The V and J ends lost 3 bases and 4 bases, in that order; junction bases with no gene match: 2. This CDR3 comprises 14 residues. As DNA, the CDR3 is TGTGCCAGCAGCTTTGGGACAGGAGGAAACACCATATATTTT. It is translated as CASSFGTGGNTIYF.

The J gene is TRBJ2-2, the V gene TRBV19, with 10 bases that match TRBD1. Germline V lookup: CDR1 LNHDA, CDR2 SQIVND (reference sequence). The CDR3 loop spans 15 amino acids. The J segment lost 6 bases and the V segment lost 1 base, leaving 2 bases of the junction unmatched. CDR3 sequence (DNA): TGTGCCAGTAGTATAGGACAGGGGGCGTCCGGGGAGCTGTTTTTT. Translated, it gives CASSIGQGASGELFF.

The V gene is TRBV25-1, the J gene TRBJ1-2, with D unclear. The germline V and J ends were trimmed by 3 bases and 7 bases, with 21 bases remaining between them. The CDR3 has 16 amino acids. Per germline, CDR1 MGHDK and CDR2 SYGVNS. CDR3 in amino acids: CASSDLSVGSLGGYTF. The DNA of the CDR3 is TGTGCCAGCAGTGATCTATCGGTAGGGTCCCTTGGTGGCTACACCTTC.

The rearrangement links TRBV6-6 to TRBJ2-1; TRBD1 agrees at 11 bases. CDR1 and CDR2 (germline): MNHNY, SVGAGI (reference sequence). Trimming at V came to 6 bases and at J to 7 bases, leaving 5 bases not matched to a gene. The CDR3 has 14 amino acids. This CDR3 reads CASRAGTGGNEQFF. The CDR3 nucleotides are TGTGCCAGCAGGGCCGGGACAGGGGGAAATGAGCAGTTCTTC.

The chain joins TRBV6-6 to TRBJ1-4; perhaps TRBD1 as D (5 bases). The CDR3 is 15 amino acids. Trimming cost V 3 bases and J 6 bases, with 14 bases left between them. CDR1 is MNHNY, CDR2 SVGAGI, per germline (reference sequence). This CDR3 reads CASSYRDGGYEKLFF. CDR3 DNA sequence: TGTGCCAGCAGTTATAGGGACGGGGGATATGAAAAACTGTTTTTT.

The chain combines TRBV19 with TRBJ1-5; 8 nucleotides agree with TRBD1. This CDR3 is built from 14 residues. Germline trimming cut 3 bases from V and 6 bases from J; bases unmatched to any gene: 4. Germline loops: CDR1 LNHDA, CDR2 SQIVND (reference sequence). The CDR3 spells CASSMMQGAQPQHF. Here the CDR3 DNA reads TGTGCCAGTAGTATGATGCAGGGGGCTCAGCCCCAGCATTTT.

The chain employs TRBV11-2 and TRBJ2-7; D might be TRBD1 (6 bases). The germline V gene encodes CDR1 SGHAT and CDR2 FQNNGV. Trimming shortened V by 5 bases and J by 2 bases, and 16 bases separated the two germline ends. This CDR3 contains 15 residues. CDR3 loop: CASSLRYRATYEQYF. CDR3 DNA sequence: TGTGCCAGCAGCCTGCGATACAGGGCAACCTACGAGCAGTACTTC.

This chain links TRBV19 with TRBJ1-1, with 8 positions matching TRBD1. This CDR3 is 14 amino acids long. Per the germline V gene, CDR1 is LNHDA and CDR2 is SQIVND (reference sequence). The ends lost 4 bases at V and 3 bases at J; junction bases unmatched: 4. The CDR3 bases are TGTGCCAGTAGTAGAGAGACAGGGGACACTGAAGCTTTCTTT. Translating it yields CASSRETGDTEAFF.